This is a list of T cell receptor beta chains from one sample in a study of T cells in Graves' hyperthyroidism and ophthalmopathy. Using its own MiXCR run on the multiplex PCR reads, TCRdb lists one record per CDR3 protein. The table has more than 350,000 distinct CDR3 sequences, more than 13% seen once. Sequencing used blood. All receptors derive from a woman in her 30s with Graves' hyperthyroidism. CDR3s include the opening cysteine and the closing phenylalanine or tryptophan. Fields, in order: J gene, V gene, CDR3 protein.

j_call: TRBJ2-5
v_call: TRBV30
cdr3_aa: CAWRTQGGETQYF

j_call: TRBJ2-7
v_call: TRBV5-1
cdr3_aa: CASSNSPDRVDEQYF

j_call: TRBJ2-3
v_call: TRBV4-2
cdr3_aa: CASSQESSGRLGDTDTQYF

j_call: TRBJ2-3
v_call: TRBV28
cdr3_aa: CATEGGLELNTQYF

j_call: TRBJ2-5
v_call: TRBV10-3
cdr3_aa: CAISESGGQETQYF

j_call: TRBJ2-1
v_call: TRBV28
cdr3_aa: CASSLSRTSGRFQGDNEQFF

j_call: TRBJ2-7
v_call: TRBV24-1
cdr3_aa: CATWGTGRGTYEQYF

j_call: TRBJ2-7
v_call: TRBV5-1
cdr3_aa: CASSPGTSGGEQYF

j_call: TRBJ2-7
v_call: TRBV28
cdr3_aa: CASSPGHSSYEQYF

j_call: TRBJ2-7
v_call: TRBV24-1
cdr3_aa: CATNGDSYEQYF

j_call: TRBJ1-6
v_call: TRBV12-3/TRBV12-4
cdr3_aa: CASTSGGANSPLHF

j_call: TRBJ1-1
v_call: TRBV6-6
cdr3_aa: CASSYSGTATEAFF

j_call: TRBJ2-7
v_call: TRBV12-3/TRBV12-4
cdr3_aa: CASSLWGREQYF

j_call: TRBJ2-7
v_call: TRBV29-1
cdr3_aa: CSGPGASGRDYEQYF

j_call: TRBJ2-1
v_call: TRBV9
cdr3_aa: CASSDPAGGYNEQFF

j_call: TRBJ2-7
v_call: TRBV28
cdr3_aa: CASSSSGTGFGYEQYF

j_call: TRBJ1-5
v_call: TRBV20-1
cdr3_aa: CSALYSNQPQHF

j_call: TRBJ2-3
v_call: TRBV20-1
cdr3_aa: CSADWDRGNTDTQYF

j_call: TRBJ1-1
v_call: TRBV28
cdr3_aa: CASSHPPMNTEAFF

j_call: TRBJ1-3
v_call: TRBV7-8
cdr3_aa: CASSPRQGSSGNTIYF

j_call: TRBJ2-1
v_call: TRBV2
cdr3_aa: CASSEGPGLAFNEQFF

j_call: TRBJ2-5
v_call: TRBV20-1
cdr3_aa: CSAYGGPLQETQYF

j_call: TRBJ1-1
v_call: TRBV29-1
cdr3_aa: CSGETGPEAFF

j_call: TRBJ1-1
v_call: TRBV12-3/TRBV12-4
cdr3_aa: CASSLAAVSGTEAFF

j_call: TRBJ2-1
v_call: TRBV3-1
cdr3_aa: CASSQGVQFF

j_call: TRBJ2-5
v_call: TRBV5-1
cdr3_aa: CASSPGLAGGVETQYF

j_call: TRBJ2-2
v_call: TRBV5-1
cdr3_aa: CASSPPSGELFF

j_call: TRBJ2-7
v_call: TRBV11-2
cdr3_aa: CASSLDLWGQGIYEQYF

j_call: TRBJ2-7
v_call: TRBV6-1
cdr3_aa: CASSEFGGLAGPSAYEQYF

j_call: TRBJ1-2
v_call: TRBV20-1
cdr3_aa: CSAIRFDRGGGYTF

j_call: TRBJ2-7
v_call: TRBV27
cdr3_aa: CASSFEGPSYEQYF

j_call: TRBJ2-7
v_call: TRBV4-1
cdr3_aa: CASSQDRGLTVTYEQYF

j_call: TRBJ2-1
v_call: TRBV6-2/TRBV6-3
cdr3_aa: CASSSLLASEQFF

j_call: TRBJ1-2
v_call: TRBV28
cdr3_aa: CASSPVRDNYGYTF

j_call: TRBJ2-5
v_call: TRBV3-1
cdr3_aa: CASSQNSVEETQYF

j_call: TRBJ2-5
v_call: TRBV27
cdr3_aa: CASGGQGIGETQYF

j_call: TRBJ2-1
v_call: TRBV18
cdr3_aa: CASSPGLALNNGQFF

j_call: TRBJ2-1
v_call: TRBV24-1
cdr3_aa: CATSDWFAGGEGPSYNEQFF

j_call: TRBJ1-1
v_call: TRBV28
cdr3_aa: CASSSTGTMNTEAFF

j_call: TRBJ2-7
v_call: TRBV10-3
cdr3_aa: CAISGTSDEQYF

j_call: TRBJ2-2
v_call: TRBV24-1
cdr3_aa: CATSDPTGGRTGELFF

j_call: TRBJ2-7
v_call: TRBV4-1
cdr3_aa: CASSQDTEGGQEQYF

j_call: TRBJ2-3
v_call: TRBV7-9
cdr3_aa: CASSLSTGGTDTQYF

j_call: TRBJ2-1
v_call: TRBV18
cdr3_aa: CASSPTSGKTYNEQFF

j_call: TRBJ2-7
v_call: TRBV7-9
cdr3_aa: CASSPRGTSGTYEQYF

j_call: TRBJ2-7
v_call: TRBV18
cdr3_aa: CASSPPLYSGRTVREQYF

j_call: TRBJ2-5
v_call: TRBV13
cdr3_aa: CASSLDLKTQYF

j_call: TRBJ2-3
v_call: TRBV2
cdr3_aa: CARASPNSIPDTQYF

j_call: TRBJ1-4
v_call: TRBV7-9
cdr3_aa: CASSLARGANEKLFF

j_call: TRBJ2-7
v_call: TRBV28
cdr3_aa: CASGTQVTGGYEQYF

j_call: TRBJ2-1
v_call: TRBV5-1
cdr3_aa: CASSPSKLAGGPGYNEQFF

j_call: TRBJ2-2
v_call: TRBV20-1
cdr3_aa: CSARDLRGTGELFF

j_call: TRBJ1-2
v_call: TRBV2
cdr3_aa: CASSEDNRVGYTF

j_call: TRBJ2-1
v_call: TRBV3-1
cdr3_aa: CASSLLGSSYNEQFF

j_call: TRBJ2-3
v_call: TRBV9
cdr3_aa: CASSVNGRGTDTQYF

j_call: TRBJ1-5
v_call: TRBV5-6
cdr3_aa: CASSPGPLGQPQHF

j_call: TRBJ2-3
v_call: TRBV13
cdr3_aa: CASSLVRANTDTQYF

j_call: TRBJ1-1
v_call: TRBV19
cdr3_aa: CASSLASGGPEAFF

j_call: TRBJ2-2
v_call: TRBV6-1
cdr3_aa: CASSDRSPRTGELFF

j_call: TRBJ2-2
v_call: TRBV5-1
cdr3_aa: CASSFASGDTGELFF